This T cell receptor beta chain was sequenced in a study of blood T cell repertoires in COVID-19. The overall study: Samples representing acute and convalescent COVID-19 were sourced from the United States, Italy and Spain.

As processed by the authors: Amplification from reference gene primers served as the basis for estimated nucleated cell counts. TCRdb's table, derived via immunoSEQ multiplex PCR, lists solely in-frame clones and lacks some. The V and J calls and the clone size are those of that table, but D and trimming were determined from the DNA. The table includes more than 15,000 clones, just under 90% detected once. The CDR3 length is 15 residues. Germline assignment: CDR1 SGHNT and CDR2 YYREEE (reference sequence). V was shortened by 4 bases and J by 4 bases, with 17 bases between the two germline ends. The material sequenced was peripheral blood. V gene TRBV5-4 combines with J gene TRBJ1-2, with D uncertain. The TCR comes from a human donor in a cohort sampled during active COVID-19. The CDR3 protein is CASSPSSADTYGYTF. The CDR3 DNA sequence: TGTGCCAGCAGCCCTTCGTCGGCAGACACCTATGGCTACACCTTC.